This is a list of T cell receptor beta chains from one sample in a study of PD-L1 blockade in urothelial cancer. Here immunoSEQ multiplex PCR was the method, and the copy in TCRdb shows in-frame clones only, minus some. The table lists 40,000 to 45,000 clones, roughly 82% of them singletons, with about 3.2% in the top ten. The source was PBMCs, collected around atezolizumab (anti-PD-L1) treatment. The receptors come from a man between 65 and 80 years old with urothelial cancer. The CDR3 runs from the conserved cysteine through the conserved F or W. D genes are given only for firm matches. The size field is filled for only some rows; it gives once, few, many or a size class.

>TRBD1|TRBJ1-2|TRBV7-8|-
CASSFQPGQGNYGYTF
TGTGCCAGCAGCTTTCAACCGGGACAGGGCAACTATGGCTACACCTTC
>TRBD1|TRBJ2-5|TRBV2|-
CASMGGASMGQGRKETQYF
TGTGCCAGCATGGGAGGCGCGTCTATGGGACAGGGGAGGAAAGAGACCCAGTACTTC
>-|TRBJ1-1|TRBV4-3|-
CASSVGHSTEAFF
TGCGCCAGCAGTGTCGGACATAGCACTGAAGCTTTCTTT
>-|TRBJ2-7|TRBV4-3|-
CASPTLGDSSYEQYF
TGCGCCAGCCCCACTTTAGGGGATAGCTCCTACGAGCAGTACTTC
>TRBD1|TRBJ2-2|TRBV6-1|-
CASSEPGTVNTGELFF
TGTGCCAGCAGTGAACCCGGGACAGTGAACACCGGGGAGCTGTTTTTT
>-|TRBJ2-7|TRBV28|-
CASSFHYEQYF
TGTGCCAGCAGTTTCCATTACGAGCAGTACTTC
>-|TRBJ2-5|TRBV27|-
CASSPLWGGGTQYF
TGTGCCAGCAGTCCCCTATGGGGGGGCGGGACCCAGTACTTC
>-|TRBJ2-1|TRBV10-3|-
CATLSKFSGNNEQFF
TGTGCCACCCTATCGAAATTTTCAGGGAACAATGAGCAGTTCTTC
>TRBD2|TRBJ2-3|TRBV7-2|-
CASSPGTSGENTDTQYF
TGTGCCAGCAGCCCCGGGACTAGCGGGGAGAACACAGATACGCAGTATTTT
>-|TRBJ1-1|TRBV9|-
CASSVAQVGTEAFF
TGTGCCAGCAGCGTAGCCCAGGTTGGCACTGAAGCTTTCTTT
>-|TRBJ2-7|TRBV5-6|-
CASSPYRSPSYEQYF
TGTGCCAGCAGCCCCTACCGGAGCCCATCCTACGAGCAGTACTTC
>-|TRBJ1-3|TRBV5-6|-
CASSLLAGASGNTIYF
TGTGCCAGCAGCTTGTTAGCGGGGGCCTCTGGAAACACCATATATTTT
>-|TRBJ1-2|TRBV28|once
CASSTGFYGYTF
TGTGCCAGCAGTACAGGGTTCTATGGCTACACCTTC
>TRBD2|TRBJ2-3|TRBV7-3|-
CASSRGLAGVPGEDTQYF
TGTGCCAGCAGCAGGGGACTAGCGGGAGTCCCTGGGGAAGATACGCAGTATTTT
>TRBD1|TRBJ1-3|TRBV5-4|-
CASSSGGASGNTIYF
TGTGCCAGCAGCTCAGGGGGAGCGTCTGGAAACACCATATATTTT
>-|TRBJ2-7|TRBV20-1|once
CSASYEHEQYF
TGCAGTGCTAGCTACGAACACGAGCAGTACTTC
>-|TRBJ2-1|TRBV7-2|-
CASSSRNIGYNEQFF
TGTGCCAGCAGCTCCCGGAACATCGGGTACAATGAGCAGTTCTTC
>TRBD1|TRBJ2-7|TRBV2|-
CASIPGQGLYEQYF
TGTGCCAGCATACCGGGACAGGGCCTCTACGAGCAGTACTTC
>TRBD2|TRBJ2-5|TRBV14|-
CASSRMREIETQYF
TGTGCCAGCAGTCGGATGCGGGAGATAGAGACCCAGTACTTC
>-|TRBJ1-1|TRBV6-5|few
CASSSLTAPGAFF
TGTGCCAGCAGTTCGCTCACAGCCCCTGGGGCTTTCTTT
>-|TRBJ2-1|TRBV11-2|-
CASGPTAFYNEQFF
TGTGCCAGCGGGCCAACGGCCTTCTACAATGAGCAGTTCTTC
>-|TRBJ1-1|TRBV7-9|once
CASSLGMNTEAFF
TGTGCCAGCAGCTTGGGCATGAACACTGAAGCTTTCTTT
>TRBD1|TRBJ1-2|TRBV4-3|once
CASSQRTGGGNGYTF
TGCGCCAGCAGCCAGCGGACAGGGGGAGGAAATGGCTACACCTTC
>TRBD2|TRBJ2-5|TRBV11-2|-
CASSLNSGKETQYF
TGTGCCAGCAGCTTAAATAGCGGGAAAGAGACCCAGTACTTC
>TRBD1|TRBJ1-4|TRBV27|-
CASSPDRGIRLLFF
TGTGCCAGCAGCCCGGACAGGGGTATCAGACTACTGTTTTTT
>TRBD2|TRBJ2-7|TRBV27|-
CASSWQAGESYEQYF
TGTGCCAGCAGTTGGCAAGCGGGAGAGTCCTACGAGCAGTACTTC
>-|TRBJ1-1|TRBV5-1|-
CASSLEGVMNTEAFF
TGCGCCAGCAGCTTGGAAGGGGTCATGAACACTGAAGCTTTCTTT
>-|TRBJ1-2|TRBV11-2|-
CASSLTVNYGYTF
TGTGCCAGCAGCTTAACTGTTAACTATGGCTACACCTTC
>-|TRBJ2-3|TRBV5-3|-
CARWGGETDTQYF
TGTGCCCGGTGGGGCGGGGAAACAGATACGCAGTATTTT
>TRBD1|TRBJ1-2|TRBV6-5|-
CASSPGQGGTYGYTF
TGTGCCAGCAGTCCCGGACAGGGCGGGACCTATGGCTACACCTTC
>-|TRBJ1-5|TRBV6-1|-
CASTEGYQPQHF
TGTGCCAGCACAGAGGGTTATCAGCCCCAGCATTTT
>-|TRBJ1-5|TRBV4-1|-
CASSQEGARNQPQHF
TGCGCCAGCAGCCAAGAGGGGGCACGGAATCAGCCCCAGCATTTT
>TRBD1|TRBJ1-5|TRBV27|-
CASSLSTGGNQPQHF
TGTGCCAGCAGTTTGTCGACAGGGGGGAATCAGCCCCAGCATTTT
>TRBD2|TRBJ2-3|TRBV7-9|-
CASSSTSGYTDTQYF
TGTGCCAGCAGCTCAACTAGCGGGTACACAGATACGCAGTATTTT
>-|TRBJ2-7|TRBV7-2|-
CASSLAPFYEQYF
TGTGCCAGCAGCTTAGCTCCCTTCTACGAGCAGTACTTC
>TRBD2|TRBJ2-5|TRBV12-5|once
CASGASGSGETQYF
TGTGCTAGTGGTGCTAGCGGGAGTGGGGAGACCCAGTACTTC
>TRBD2|TRBJ2-5|TRBV2|-
CASTGLAGGGETQYF
TGTGCCAGCACCGGACTAGCGGGAGGTGGGGAGACCCAGTACTTC
>TRBD2|TRBJ2-1|TRBV5-1|-
CASSLLAANSYNEQFF
TGCGCCAGCAGCTTGCTAGCGGCGAACTCCTACAATGAGCAGTTCTTC
>TRBD1|TRBJ2-6|TRBV7-9|-
CASSSGTGNSGANVLTF
TGTGCCAGCAGCTCCGGGACAGGGAACTCTGGGGCCAACGTCCTGACTTTC
>-|TRBJ2-6|TRBV4-2|-
CASSHYSSTRLSGANVLTF
TGTGCCAGCAGCCACTATTCTTCGACAAGGCTATCTGGGGCCAACGTCCTGACTTTC
>-|TRBJ2-3|TRBV5-4|-
CASSFMVGRTDTQYF
TGTGCCAGCAGCTTTATGGTGGGGCGCACAGATACGCAGTATTTT
>TRBD2|TRBJ2-5|TRBV19|-
CASSLAGDLGETQYF
TGTGCCAGTAGTCTAGCGGGAGACCTCGGGGAGACCCAGTACTTC
>-|TRBJ2-5|TRBV15|-
CATSTDSIWGETQYF
TGTGCCACCAGCACGGACAGCATCTGGGGAGAGACCCAGTACTTC
>-|TRBJ2-4|TRBV7-2|-
CASSWGQAKNIQYF
TGTGCCAGCAGCTGGGGGCAAGCCAAAAACATTCAGTACTTC
>-|TRBJ1-1|TRBV5-1|-
CASGPGDGMNTEAFF
TGCGCCAGCGGGCCGGGGGATGGGATGAACACTGAAGCTTTCTTT
>TRBD1|TRBJ2-1|TRBV4-2|few
CASSQGQGTYEQFF
TGTGCCAGCAGCCAAGGACAGGGGACTTATGAGCAGTTCTTC
>-|TRBJ2-4|TRBV10-3|-
CAISELAVAKNIQYF
TGTGCCATCAGTGAGCTCGCGGTAGCCAAAAACATTCAGTACTTC
>TRBD2|TRBJ2-7|TRBV4-3|-
CASSGTSGSPQYF
TGCGCCAGCAGCGGGACTAGCGGGAGCCCCCAGTACTTC
>-|TRBJ1-2|TRBV6-1|-
CASSDPGIVYGYTF
TGTGCCAGCAGTGATCCAGGGATCGTCTATGGCTACACCTTC
>TRBD1|TRBJ2-6|TRBV7-3|-
CASSFPGTGTGANVLTF
TGTGCCAGCAGCTTTCCCGGGACAGGGACTGGGGCCAACGTCCTGACTTTC